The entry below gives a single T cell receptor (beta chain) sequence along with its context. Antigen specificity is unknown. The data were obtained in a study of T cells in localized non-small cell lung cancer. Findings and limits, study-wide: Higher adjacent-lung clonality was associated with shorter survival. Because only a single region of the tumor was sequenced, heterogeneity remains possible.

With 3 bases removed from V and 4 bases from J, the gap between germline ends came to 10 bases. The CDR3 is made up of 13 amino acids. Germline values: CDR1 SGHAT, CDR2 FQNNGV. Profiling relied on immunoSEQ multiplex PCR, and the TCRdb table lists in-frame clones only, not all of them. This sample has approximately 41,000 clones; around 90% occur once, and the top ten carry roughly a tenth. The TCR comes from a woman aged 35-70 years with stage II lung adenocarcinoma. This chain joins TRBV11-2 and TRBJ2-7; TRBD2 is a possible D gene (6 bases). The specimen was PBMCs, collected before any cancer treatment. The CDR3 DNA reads TGTGCCAGCAGCTTGGGGGACTTTTACGAGCAGTACTTC. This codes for CASSLGDFYEQYF.